This TCR beta chain appears in the sequencing data of a study of spatial heterogeneity in lung cancer. As for the study in general: Each distinct TCR and UMI combination averaged more than ten appearances in raw reads. Study results and limitations: Compared with follow-up, resection was when ubiquitous expanded tumor TCRs appeared in blood more.

This CDR3 has 16 residues. V lost 4 bases, J lost 1 base, and 15 bases lay in between. The V gene's germline CDR1 is SGHRS and CDR2 YFSETQ. The time point: sample taken at primary tumor resection. The input material, whole RNA from tumor, nontumor lung or frozen PBMC, was sequenced unsorted. There were around 72 donors, all of them untreated patients with early-stage non-small cell lung cancer. Each molecule of TCR cDNA was tagged with one unique molecular identifier. A single record per CDR3 protein comes from TCRdb applying MiXCR to the 5' RACE reads. The data hold about 24,000 distinct CDR3 sequences, with less than 3.5% observed a single time. Of note for this clonotype: Its target is not known.

V is TRBV5-1 and J is TRBJ1-5; weak D call: TRBD1 (5 bases). Sequences were derived from PBMCs, sampled at surgery. The receptor's source is a female donor with early-stage non-small cell lung cancer. The CDR3, as DNA: TGCGCCAGCAGCCCCCAGGGTAGTGGGAGCAATCAGCCCCAGCATTTT. Its translation: CASSPQGSGSNQPQHF. The full variable domain, its missing parts supplied by reference TRBV5-1 and TRBJ1-5, is KAGVTQTPRYLIKTRGQQVTLSCSPISGHRSVSWYQQTPGQGLQFLFEYFSETQRNKGNFPGRFSGRQFSNSRSEMNVSTLELGDSALYLCASSPQGSGSNQPQHFGDGTRLSIL.